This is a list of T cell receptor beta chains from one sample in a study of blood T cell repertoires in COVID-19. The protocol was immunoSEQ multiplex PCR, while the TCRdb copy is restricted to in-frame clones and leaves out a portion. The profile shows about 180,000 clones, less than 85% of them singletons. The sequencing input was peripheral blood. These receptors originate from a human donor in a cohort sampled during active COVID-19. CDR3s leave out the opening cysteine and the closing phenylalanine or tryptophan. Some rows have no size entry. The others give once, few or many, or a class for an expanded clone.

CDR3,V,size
ASSPIERAVTDTQY,TRBV3-1/TRBV3-2,NA
ATSRGRQGLISPLH,TRBV15,NA
ASSQDVPPGDYYEQY,TRBV4-1,NA
ASSVLGGTETQY,TRBV2,NA
ASRGQGNYGYT,TRBV6-5,NA
ASSYATRDRNIQY,TRBV6-6,once
ATQGADLQQETQY,TRBV6-6,NA
ASSLLQGLNEQF,TRBV7-2,NA
ASIQPRGQGISYEQY,TRBV6-4,NA
ASAGESYEQY,TRBV4-1,NA
SASAKGIGYEQY,TRBV20-1,NA
ASGADRGNQPQH,TRBV2,NA
ASSQDLSMGGTEAF,TRBV4-1,NA
ASTLDRGTYEQY,TRBV2,NA
ASSPVGRPLNTEAF,TRBV5-4,NA
ASSAGQGFYGYT,TRBV5-6,NA
ASSGTSGGWATQY,TRBV2,NA
ASSGRGKDRGVNTIY,TRBV6-1,NA
ASRGAPSTDTQY,TRBV27,NA
ASSEDPGTGGYEQY,TRBV6-1,NA
ASSRAGGLKETQY,TRBV19,NA
ASSQRLAGDKTQY,TRBV3-1/TRBV3-2,once
ASSNGINYGYT,TRBV12-3/TRBV12-4,once
ASSQAGQLNYGYT,TRBV4-2,once
ASSQETVAGGEETQY,TRBV3-1/TRBV3-2,NA
ASSPGEDTEAF,TRBV18,NA
ASSGTGISEAF,TRBV4-2,few
ASSYRVSNQPQH,TRBV2,NA
ASSWTGAGEQY,TRBV6-2/TRBV6-3,NA
ASSYGGGGPIDTQY,TRBV3-1/TRBV3-2,NA
ASSVEEGTYNEQF,TRBV9,NA
ASSTGQNNSPLH,TRBV5-1,NA
ASSTGSYEQY,TRBV12-3/TRBV12-4,NA
ASSLVGGPIYGYT,TRBV13,NA
ASSETARGTEAF,TRBV25-1,NA
ASSLSGGSYEQY,TRBV7-2,NA
ASSFRAGLEFDNEQF,TRBV5-6,NA
ASSLSVATGTNEQF,TRBV7-2,NA
ASSLGHPDTQY,TRBV12-3/TRBV12-4,NA
ASSSAGQSYGYT,TRBV9,few
ASSQDAVAGGRGLF,TRBV3-1/TRBV3-2,NA
ASSAGTSGSSSYNEQF,TRBV7-9,NA
ARKAQGSLEQY,TRBV2,once
SVRTDMNTEAF,TRBV29-1,NA
ASSESGYHSGNTIY,TRBV6-1,once
ASSLLSGLAGGQQF,TRBV3-1/TRBV3-2,NA
ASSGSGGFTEAF,TRBV25-1,NA
ASSLAGGNEKLF,TRBV5-4,once
AISAALTGSRAYEQY,TRBV10-3,NA
AISEFGGASNTEAF,TRBV10-3,NA
ASSVPGAITDTQY,TRBV25-1,NA
ASSLTSGVAYEQY,TRBV5-1,NA
ASSLAGTSTDTQY,TRBV9,NA
ASSEDRANGELF,TRBV6-1,NA
ASSSRGQGETGNTIY,TRBV21-1,NA